This T cell receptor (beta chain) was identified in a study of blood T cell repertoires in COVID-19. Looking at the study overall: COVID-19 samples collected from the United States, Italy and Spain covered acute and convalescent phases. Sources were T cells, B-cell-depleted T cells, or PBMCs; the material itself was cDNA or gDNA.

In the authors' methods: Estimation of nucleated cell counts was performed using reference gene primer amplification. Produced via immunoSEQ multiplex PCR; TCRdb's table is partial and in-frame only. The V and J calls and clone size come from that table; D and trimming were worked out from the DNA. The table records approximately 140,000 clones, 85% to 90% of them present only once. Source material: peripheral blood. The sequence was collected from a man between 45 and 60 years old with active or convalescent COVID-19.

CDR3 bases: TGTGCCAGCAGCGCACAGCCCACAGATACGCAGTATTTT. It yields the protein CASSAQPTDTQYF. V is TRBV11-3 and J is TRBJ2-3, with D unclear. This CDR3 has 13 amino acids. The V end was cut by 5 bases, the J end by 2 bases, with 8 bases between. The germline gives CDR1 SGHNT, CDR2 YENEEA. Drawing the rest from reference TRBV11-3 and TRBJ2-3, the complete variable domain is EAGVVQSPRYKIIEKKQPVAFWCNPISGHNTLYWYLQNLGQGPELLIRYENEEAVDDSQLPKDRFSAERLKGVDSTLKIQPAELGDSAVYLCASSAQPTDTQYFGPGTRLTVL.